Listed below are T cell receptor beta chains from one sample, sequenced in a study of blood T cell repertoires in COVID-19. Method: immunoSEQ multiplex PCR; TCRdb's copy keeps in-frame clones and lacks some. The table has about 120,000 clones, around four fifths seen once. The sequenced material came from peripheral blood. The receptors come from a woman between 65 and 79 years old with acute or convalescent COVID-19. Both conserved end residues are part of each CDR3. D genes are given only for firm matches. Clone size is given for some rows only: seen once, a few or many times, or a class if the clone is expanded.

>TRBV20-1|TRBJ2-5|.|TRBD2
TGCAGTGCTAGTAAAGCCTTAGCGGGAGATGAGACCCAGTACTTC
CSASKALAGDETQYF
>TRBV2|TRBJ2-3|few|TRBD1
TGTGCCAGCAGGGAACAGGGGCCCACAGATACGCAGTATTTT
CASREQGPTDTQYF
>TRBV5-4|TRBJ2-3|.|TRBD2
TGTGCCAGCAGCTTGAGGCTAGCGGGGGTCACAGATACGCAGTATTTT
CASSLRLAGVTDTQYF
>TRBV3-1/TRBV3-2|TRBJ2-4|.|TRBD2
TGTGCCAGCAGCCAAGAAGTTCTAGCGGGGGGAGGAAACATTCAGTACTTC
CASSQEVLAGGGNIQYF
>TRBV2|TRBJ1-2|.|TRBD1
TGTGCCAGCAGTGAGACAGGGTATGGCTACACCTTC
CASSETGYGYTF
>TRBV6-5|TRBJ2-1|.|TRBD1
TGTGCCAGCAGCACGACAGGGTATCGCAATGAGCAGTTCTTC
CASSTTGYRNEQFF
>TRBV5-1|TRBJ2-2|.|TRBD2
TGCGCCAGCAGCCCTCCACTAGCGGCGAACACCGGGGAGCTGTTTTTT
CASSPPLAANTGELFF
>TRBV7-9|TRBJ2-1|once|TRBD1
TGTGCCAGCAGCTTCCTAGGACAGGGTTACAATGAGCAGTTCTTC
CASSFLGQGYNEQFF
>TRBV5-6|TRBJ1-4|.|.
TGTGCCAGCAGCTTGGGGTTGGAGGAAAAACTGTTTTTT
CASSLGLEEKLFF
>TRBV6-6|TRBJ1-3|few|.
TGTGCCAGCACTCGCCAAGGGGGGGGGAGCTCTGGAAACACCATATATTTT
CASTRQGGGSSGNTIYF
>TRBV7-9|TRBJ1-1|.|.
TGTGCCAGCAGCTTAGATCCAGGCTTGGGAGCTTTCTTT
CASSLDPGLGAFF
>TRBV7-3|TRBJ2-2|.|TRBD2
TGTGCCAGCAGCTTTACTAGCGGCACCGGGGAGCTGTTTTTT
CASSFTSGTGELFF
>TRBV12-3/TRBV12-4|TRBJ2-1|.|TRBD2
TGTGCCAGCAACGCCGGGGGGGAGATTGAGCAGTTCTTC
CASNAGGEIEQFF
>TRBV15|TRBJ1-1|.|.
TGTGCCACCAGCAGAGTGGCGGGGAGAGCTTTCTTT
CATSRVAGRAFF
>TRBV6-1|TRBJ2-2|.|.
TGTGCCAGCAGTGAAGCATCCCTTAACACCGGGGAGCTGTTTTTT
CASSEASLNTGELFF
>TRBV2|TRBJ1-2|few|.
TGTGCCAGCAGCCACCCGGAGGGGAGGGGTGGCTACACCTTC
CASSHPEGRGGYTF
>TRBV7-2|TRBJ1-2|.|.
TGTGCCAGCAGCTTAGCGCCCGGTTTAGCTAACTATGGCTACACCTTC
CASSLAPGLANYGYTF
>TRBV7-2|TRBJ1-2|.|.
TGTGCCAGCAGCTTAGAGGCGGCAGGGCGAGGCTACACCTTC
CASSLEAAGRGYTF
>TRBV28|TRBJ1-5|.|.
TGTGCCAGCAGTTTTTCAGGGACTCTCAATCAGCCCCAGCATTTT
CASSFSGTLNQPQHF
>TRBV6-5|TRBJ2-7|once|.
TGTGCCAGCAGTTACAGCCGGGACTGGGTGGGCTACGAGCAGTACTTC
CASSYSRDWVGYEQYF
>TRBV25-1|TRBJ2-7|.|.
TGTGCCAGCGGCCTGGACGGGAACTACGAGCAGTACTTC
CASGLDGNYEQYF
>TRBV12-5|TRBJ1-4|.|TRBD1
TGTGCTAGTGGTTTGGCGGGACAGCCTAATGAAAAACTGTTTTTT
CASGLAGQPNEKLFF
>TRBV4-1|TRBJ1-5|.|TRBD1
TGCGCCAGCAGCCCGGGACAGGGCAATCAGCCCCAGCATTTT
CASSPGQGNQPQHF
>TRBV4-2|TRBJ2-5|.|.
TGTGCCAGCAGCCCGGCAAGCGGTCCTCAAGAGACCCAGTACTTC
CASSPASGPQETQYF
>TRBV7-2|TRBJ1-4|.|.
TGTGCCAGCAGCTTAATGCCGGGAGGAGAAATCGGAAAACTGTTTTTT
CASSLMPGGEIGKLFF
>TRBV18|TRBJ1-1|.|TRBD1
TGTGCCAGCTCACCAGGGGCCCCGGGACAGCGGAACACTGAAGCTTTCTTT
CASSPGAPGQRNTEAFF
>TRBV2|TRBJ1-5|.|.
TGTGCCAGCAGTGACAGTACATATCAGCCCCAGCATTTT
CASSDSTYQPQHF
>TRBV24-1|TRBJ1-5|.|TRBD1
TGTGCCACCAGTGATTTAAGGCGATCGGGGGACAGGGTGTATCAGCCCCAGCATTTT
CATSDLRRSGDRVYQPQHF
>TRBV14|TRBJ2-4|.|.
TGTGCCAGCAGCCAAGAGGCAGGGGCACTAAACATTCAGTACTTC
CASSQEAGALNIQYF
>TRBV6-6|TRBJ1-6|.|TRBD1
TGTGCCAGCAGTATACAGGGGAGGAATTCACCCCTCCACTTT
CASSIQGRNSPLHF
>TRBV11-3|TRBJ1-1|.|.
TGTGCCAGCAGCTTAGAGGCGAACACTGAAGCTTTCTTT
CASSLEANTEAFF
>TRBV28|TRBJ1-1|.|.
TGTGCCAGCAGTTTACAATACCTGGGCAGGGCCACTGAAGCTTTCTTT
CASSLQYLGRATEAFF
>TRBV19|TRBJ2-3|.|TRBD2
TGTGCCAGTAGTATAGATCGGGAGGTAGGAGATACGCAGTATTTT
CASSIDREVGDTQYF
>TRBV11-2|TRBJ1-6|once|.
TGTGCCAGCAGCCGTACCGGGAGCGGGAATTCACCCCTCCACTTT
CASSRTGSGNSPLHF
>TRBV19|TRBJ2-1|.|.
TGTGCCAGTAGCAATTTTGAGGGGGAAGGGCGTCGTGAGCAGTTCTTC
CASSNFEGEGRREQFF
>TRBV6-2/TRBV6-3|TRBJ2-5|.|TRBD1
TGTGCCAGCAGTTACTCGGGGATGAGGGGGCTTGAGGAGACCCAGTACTTC
CASSYSGMRGLEETQYF
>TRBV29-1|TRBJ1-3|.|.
TGCAGCGTTAGTGGCCGGGGAGGAAACACCATATATTTT
CSVSGRGGNTIYF
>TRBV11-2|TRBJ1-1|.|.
TGTGCCAGCAGCCCGTCCGGCAGGGCCACTGAAGCTTTCTTT
CASSPSGRATEAFF
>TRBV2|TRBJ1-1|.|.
TGTGCCAGCAGCGCACCGGGTCCCGTGAACACTGAAGCTTTCTTT
CASSAPGPVNTEAFF
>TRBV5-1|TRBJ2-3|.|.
TGCGCCAGCAGCTTGAAGGCGAGGGGGGGCCCAGATACGCAGTATTTT
CASSLKARGGPDTQYF
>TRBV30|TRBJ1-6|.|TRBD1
TGTGCCTGGAGTAGTTCAGGGGGCGATTCACCCCTCCACTTT
CAWSSSGGDSPLHF
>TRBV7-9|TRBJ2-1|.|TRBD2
TGTGCCAGCAGACTAGCGGGGGGTTACAATGAGCAGTTCTTC
CASRLAGGYNEQFF
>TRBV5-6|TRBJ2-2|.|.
TGTGCCAGCAGTGACAGGTCTGCCCCCGGGGAGCTGTTTTTT
CASSDRSAPGELFF
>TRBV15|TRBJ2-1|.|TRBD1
TGTGCCACCAGCAGAGGCGGGACAGGGCGTAATGAGCAGTTCTTC
CATSRGGTGRNEQFF
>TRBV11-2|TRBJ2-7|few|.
TGTGCCAGCAGCCTAACCAGCGGACCCTCCTACGAGCAGTACTTC
CASSLTSGPSYEQYF
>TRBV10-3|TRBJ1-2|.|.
TGTGCCATCACTGAGGGACAAGAAAGTGGCTACACCTTC
CAITEGQESGYTF
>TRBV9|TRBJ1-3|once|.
TGTGCCAGCAGTAGGCGTGGAGGGGTTACTGGAAACACCATATATTTT
CASSRRGGVTGNTIYF
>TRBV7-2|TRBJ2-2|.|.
TGTGCCAGCAGCTCTTACACCGGGGAGCTGTTTTTT
CASSSYTGELFF
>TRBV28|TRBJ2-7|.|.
TGTGCCAGCAGTAGTGGGACTCGGCAGTACTTC
CASSSGTRQYF
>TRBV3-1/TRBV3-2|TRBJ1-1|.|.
TGTGCCAGCAGCCCCCGCAGGGGAGCTGAAGCTTTCTTT
CASSPRRGAEAFF
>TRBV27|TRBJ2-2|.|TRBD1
TGTGCCAGCAGAGGACAGGGGAGAACCGGGGAGCTGTTTTTT
CASRGQGRTGELFF
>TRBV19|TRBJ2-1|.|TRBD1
TGTGCCAGTTCCGGGACAGGGGGCCTTAATGAGCAGTTCTTC
CASSGTGGLNEQFF
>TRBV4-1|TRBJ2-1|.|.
TGCGCCAGCAGCCCCCTGTTCGGGTCCTACAATGAGCAGTTCTTC
CASSPLFGSYNEQFF